One T cell receptor (beta chain) is described in this entry. Its binding antigen is unknown. Within one base of it there is no much larger clone, and no base qualities were kept. Libraries were made using the immunoSEQ multiplex PCR assay. For the multiplex PCR, a mixture combining 60 forward primers for TCR Vbeta segments and 13 reverse primers for TCR Jbeta segments was used. Amplification of the CDR3 region of rearranged TCR beta genes was performed with a multiplex PCR assay on genomic DNA. The Illumina HiSeq System was used to sequence the amplified TCR beta libraries as 87-base-pair reads. Processing in the source paper ran as follows. Across the roughly 700 repertoires, a later analysis counted 80 million or so unique TCR beta chains, around 11 million of which were shared by at least two donors. Raw reads were error-corrected and collapsed into unique sequences with a nearest-neighbor algorithm that merged closely related sequences to remove PCR and sequencing errors. To assign V, D and J gene segments, CDR3 sequences were aligned to IMGT reference sequences. For a sequence to be retained, a match of at least six nucleotides to both a V gene segment and a J gene segment was required. Rearrangements were called productive when the CDR3 lacked stop codons and stayed in frame with V and J; all others were non-productive. CDR3 was defined according to IMGT convention as the region running from the second conserved V-encoded cysteine to the conserved J-encoded phenylalanine. The earlier analysis of about 530 of the donors excluded any sequence lacking an unambiguous match to a single V gene segment. An earlier analysis of some 610 of the donors called V segments functional above 56.7% productive rearrangements and segregating when the between-donor standard deviation exceeded 5%. To diagnose cytomegalovirus status from the catalog of TCR beta chain sequences, a statistical classification framework was built. In a later analysis, TCR nucleotide sequences were compared against IMGT/GENE-DB human TR gene sequences so that V and J genes could be assigned. A later analysis assigned CDR3 sequences and most-parsimonious VDJ recombination scenarios with the TCRdist pipeline. In a later analysis, every TCR beta chain was defined by the combination of its CDR3 amino acid sequence and its V-gene family, and reads without a unique V-gene family were dropped. As a way to deal with suspected cross-contamination and a sequencing artifact, a later analysis dropped hundreds of nucleotide sequences that were highly shared and had low generation probability. A later analysis calculated a clonal expansion index for each public chain from normalized within-repertoire ranks of inferred template counts. Generation probabilities in a later analysis came from a VDJ recombination model fitted to out-of-frame rearrangements, and those results were checked against IGoR. Hypergeometric tests were used in a later analysis to score TCR-TCR, TCR-HLA and TCR-CMV co-occurrence, with a repertoire-size bias correction applied to the TCR pairs. To estimate false discovery rates, a later analysis permuted the HLA or CMV assignments 20 times. In a later analysis, co-occurring TCRs were grouped using DBSCAN, with TCRdist sequence similarity added in when clustering inside HLA-allele-positive subsets. Co-occurrence clustering excluded repertoires with fewer than 30,000 or more than 120,000 public chains, plus five with anomalous nucleotide sharing. TCRdb limited this immuneACCESS table to in-frame rearrangements with V and J called. A share of clones is missing; checked studies link under half to unresolved V genes, and the rest is unexplained. V, J and clone size were drawn from that table, and D and trimming were deduced from the DNA. The sample profile shows 170,000 or so clones; approximately 86% of them were found once. The ten largest clones capture under 2% of the sample.

From V the trimming removes 3 bases and from J it removes 7 bases, while the gene matches leave 11 bases of the junction unaccounted for. From the cysteine up to the phenylalanine, the CDR3 has a length of 16 residues. CDR3 DNA is the only sequence kept; it has 48 bases, read in frame from the first base. According to the germline V gene, CDR1 reads KGHSH and CDR2 reads LQKENI. The cohort comprised some 730 healthy bone marrow donors. All cohort members were sampled while nominally healthy, although unrecorded immune exposures were likely present. The donor was CMV seronegative and was included in the group of several hundred seronegative cohort members. Each donor provided a peripheral blood sample, and peripheral blood mononuclear cells were used for TCR beta sequencing. Genomic DNA was extracted from the blood cell samples with the Qiagen DNeasy Blood Extraction Kit. These data come from a study of cytomegalovirus exposure and HLA in healthy donors (TCRdb year 2017). Regarding the research as a whole: An earlier analysis of approximately 640 of the donors reported 250 to 300 Gb of sequence data and roughly 110 million unique TCR beta sequences from 150 million to 200 million T cells. The aim of the study was to test whether cataloging public T cell receptors could identify signatures of past pathogen exposure. Rather than using new phenotypic data, the later analysis identified candidate immune exposures from TCR beta sequences and from how often those sequences occurred across donors. The number of typed donors differed by locus: about 620-640 for A, B, C, DRB1 and DQB1; 522 for DQA1; around 580 for DPA1; and about 450 for DPB1. Donor age, sex, ethnicity and CMV serostatus were compiled together with the repertoire data. An earlier analysis of several hundred of the donors applied high-throughput TCR beta sequencing to assess whether each TCR beta V gene segment acted as functional or pseudogenic. In addition to the first cohort of roughly 700 subjects, a separate validation cohort of 120 different subjects was used. The study used immunosequencing to profile the T cell repertoires of approximately 640 subjects and linked those repertoires to cytomegalovirus serostatus. Among about 360 genotyped donors of the cohort, an average of roughly 240,000 unique TCR beta nucleotide sequences were sequenced per donor, roughly 20% of them non-productive. Among the 398 genotyped donors, about 83% belonged to the genetic ancestry cluster associated with self-reported Caucasian donors. Roughly 5 DR-DQ haplotypes were handled as single units for association and clustering because linkage in the cohort was strong. HLA typing included class I and class II loci at four-digit resolution. Approximately 310 gigabases of sequencing data and around 90 million unique TCR sequences made up an early release that covered several hundred HLA-typed donors. Genome-wide SNP genotypes for about 55% of the 666 donors were used in a later genetic analysis, which treated that subset as a discovery cohort. To predict cytomegalovirus infection status, the study brought together high-throughput TCR immunosequencing, statistical association of individual TCRs with disease status, and machine learning. All discovery cohort repertoires had been generated on a single sequencing platform. To study patterns of TCR occurrence, a later analysis re-analyzed previously published TCR beta repertoires from 700 or so donors and added high-resolution HLA genotyping. The study at large found these results: HLA typing was unavailable for some donors at each locus, so association tests used only the typed subset. A later analysis found that HLA-associated TCR beta chains were more clonally expanded and had lower generation probabilities than equally common non-associated chains. Most TCR sequences were seen in very few donors, while some public TCRs were found in many individuals. Broadly in line with IMGT annotations, most TCR beta V segments showed up in productive rearrangements about 90% or about 30% of the time in an earlier analysis of under 700 of the donors. Several of the top co-occurrence clusters appeared to be linked to parvovirus B19, influenza, CMV and Epstein-Barr virus, according to a later analysis. It was suggested by the authors that the approach could potentially be generalized to other disease states and immunological phenotypes. Sequencing depth was assumed to be roughly uniform across donors in the presence/absence analyses, though that assumption may not hold. In a later analysis, TCR association rates were found to vary across HLA loci, with the most associated TCRs seen for DRB1 alleles and the fewest for HLA-C alleles. The classifier was reported to diagnose cytomegalovirus status with high specificity and sensitivity in both the original cohort and the validation cohort. A further reported finding was that TCR beta sequences accurately predicted the HLA-A and HLA-B alleles for most subjects in the first cohort. For the cohort, immune exposure information was limited to CMV serostatus. Three of the identified cytomegalovirus-associated TCR beta chains were confirmed in vitro to be specific for cytomegalovirus antigens. An association between a missense DCLRE1C variant and V-gene and J-gene trimming of TCR beta chains was found in a later genetic analysis and replicated in an independent cohort. A later analysis associated 16,951 TCR beta sequences with specific HLA alleles at a false discovery rate of 0.05. A cluster of highly shared sequence variants was judged likely to be a technical artifact of the sequencing pipeline. Because the 87-base-pair reads could not distinguish some IMGT-functional V segments, including TRBV6-2 and TRBV6-3, those segments were excluded. In a later analysis, most CMV-associated TCR beta chains were found to appear HLA-restricted, with HLA associations seemingly driven largely by CMV exposure. Compared with the approximately 720-donor mean, donors in an Asian-associated ancestry cluster had fewer N-insertions in productive TCRs, according to a later genetic analysis. Correlated functional status among segregating V segments might be attributable to linkage disequilibrium, but an unknown experimental factor could not be ruled out. This cohort had only TCR beta chains sequenced, and the lack of alpha or paired-chain data limited which features could be detected. Because counts were too low, 15 or so rarely observed V segments, including chromosome 9 orphons, were excluded from the earlier analysis of 587 of the donors. The study listed 150 to 200 TCR beta chains as associated with cytomegalovirus. Assigning TCR associations to individual alleles was difficult when HLA alleles, especially DR and DQ, strongly co-occurred.

This TCR was sampled from a woman aged 18-35 years in good health and CMV-seronegative. The chain was built from TRBV18 and TRBJ1-2; 10 bases in between match TRBD1. The sample taken for sequencing was PBMCs. The DNA is as follows: TGTGCCAGCTCACCCGATCGGACAGGGGGGAATGGTGGCTACACCTTC. Its translation is CASSPDRTGGNGGYTF.